This TCR beta chain was obtained from a study of graft-versus-host responses after intestinal transplantation. Whole-study context: Uniformly, recipients were administered anti-thymocyte globulin induction with subsequent tacrolimus and steroids for roughly three years.

Clones were read by immunoSEQ multiplex PCR, and TCRdb kept only the in-frame ones, dropping some. The sample has about 37,000 clones, roughly 87% seen once; the top ten hold under 20%. Trimming removed 4 bases at V and 1 base at J, with 11 bases between. This CDR3 is 14 amino acids long. The germline gives CDR1 LNHDA, CDR2 SQIVND (reference sequence). Graft-derived tissue was subjected to processing to liberate intraepithelial and lamina propria lymphocytes. Notes on this clone: Antigen: not known.

Study-level points and caveats: The highest levels of circulating GvH clones went along with early declines in HvG clones after transplant.

The source of this sequence is a human patient who received an intestinal transplant, so some T cells may come from the graft donor. Sequencing used ileum tissue, obtained 200 to 210 days after intestinal transplant. The chain carries TRBV19 and TRBJ2-7, with a possible D match to TRBD2 (6 bases). Here the CDR3 DNA reads TGTGCCAGTAGTAGGGCGGGATTGTCCTACGAGCAGTACTTC. Translated: CASSRAGLSYEQYF. The full variable domain, completed using reference TRBV19 and TRBJ2-7, is DGGITQSPKYLFRKEGQNVTLSCEQNLNHDAMYWYRQDPGQGLRLIYYSQIVNDFQKGDIAEGYSVSREKKESFPLTVTSAQKNPTAFYLCASSRAGLSYEQYFGPGTRLTVT.